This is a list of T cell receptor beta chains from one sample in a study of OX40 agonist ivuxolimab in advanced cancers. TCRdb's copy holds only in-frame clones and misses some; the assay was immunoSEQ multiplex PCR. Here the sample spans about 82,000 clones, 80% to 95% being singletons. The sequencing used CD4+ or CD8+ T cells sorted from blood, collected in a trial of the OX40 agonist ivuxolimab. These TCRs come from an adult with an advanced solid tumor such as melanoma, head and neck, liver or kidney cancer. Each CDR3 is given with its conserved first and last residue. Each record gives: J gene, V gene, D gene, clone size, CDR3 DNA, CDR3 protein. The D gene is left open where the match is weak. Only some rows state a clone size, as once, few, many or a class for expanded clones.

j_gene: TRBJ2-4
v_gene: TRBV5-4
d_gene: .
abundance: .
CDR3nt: TGTGCCAGCAGTCCTATTGCAGGGCGCGCCAAAAACATTCAGTACTTC
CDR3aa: CASSPIAGRAKNIQYF

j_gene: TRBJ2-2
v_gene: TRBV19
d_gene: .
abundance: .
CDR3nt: TGTGCCAGTACTACGGGGGACGCCGGAGACGGCACCGGGGAGCTGTTTTTT
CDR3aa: CASTTGDAGDGTGELFF

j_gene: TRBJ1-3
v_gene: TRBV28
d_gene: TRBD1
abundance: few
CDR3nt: TGTGCCAGCAGTCTCGGACAGGCCCTCACCATATATTTT
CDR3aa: CASSLGQALTIYF

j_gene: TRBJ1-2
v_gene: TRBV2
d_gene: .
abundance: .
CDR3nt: TGTGCCAGCAGTGACCGACGGAATTGGGGTGGCTACACCTTC
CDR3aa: CASSDRRNWGGYTF

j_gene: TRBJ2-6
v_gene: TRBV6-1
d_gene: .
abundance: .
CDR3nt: TGTGCCAGCAGTGACAGAGGTTCTGGGGCCAACGTCCTGACTTTC
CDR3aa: CASSDRGSGANVLTF

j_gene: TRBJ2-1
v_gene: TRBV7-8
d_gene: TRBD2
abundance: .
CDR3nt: TGTGCCAGCAGCTCAAGCGGGAGCCACCTTTCCGAGCAGTTCTTC
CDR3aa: CASSSSGSHLSEQFF

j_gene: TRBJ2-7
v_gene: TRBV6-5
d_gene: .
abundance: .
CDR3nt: TGTGCCAGCAGGGACGGCACCCTCCGCGAGCAGTACTTC
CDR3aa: CASRDGTLREQYF

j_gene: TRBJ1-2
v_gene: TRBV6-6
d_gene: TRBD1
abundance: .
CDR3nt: TGTGCCAGCAGGGAGACAGGGTTAGCCTATGGCTACACCTTC
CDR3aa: CASRETGLAYGYTF

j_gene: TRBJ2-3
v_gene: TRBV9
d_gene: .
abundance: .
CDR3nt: TGTGCCAGCAGCGTAGAGGCAGGGGTGCCGTATTTT
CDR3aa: CASSVEAGVPYF

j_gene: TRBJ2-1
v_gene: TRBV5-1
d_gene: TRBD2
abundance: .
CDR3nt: TGCGCCAGCAGCTTGTCACTAGCGGGCTACAATGAGCAGTTCTTC
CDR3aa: CASSLSLAGYNEQFF

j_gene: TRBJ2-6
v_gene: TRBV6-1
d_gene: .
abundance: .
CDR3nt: TGTGCCAGCAGCCTCGAGGGGACTGGGGCCAACGTCCTGACTTTC
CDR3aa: CASSLEGTGANVLTF

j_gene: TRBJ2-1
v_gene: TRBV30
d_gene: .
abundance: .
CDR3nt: TGTGCCTCCCAGGGGAACTCCTACAATGAGCAGTTCTTC
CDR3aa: CASQGNSYNEQFF

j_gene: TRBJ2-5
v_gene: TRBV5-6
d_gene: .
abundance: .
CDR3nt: TGTGCCAGCAGCCAGGAGGGTCGGGGGAGAAAACAAGAGACCCAGTACTTC
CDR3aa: CASSQEGRGRKQETQYF

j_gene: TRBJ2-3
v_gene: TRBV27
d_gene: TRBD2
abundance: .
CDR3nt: TGTGCCAGCAGGGCCCCGGGACTAGCGGGGGTAGTAGCTACGCAGTATTTT
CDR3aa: CASRAPGLAGVVATQYF

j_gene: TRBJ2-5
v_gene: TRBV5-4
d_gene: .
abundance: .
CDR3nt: TGTGCCAGCAGCCCCCAGGGGAAAGAGACCCAGTACTTC
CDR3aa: CASSPQGKETQYF

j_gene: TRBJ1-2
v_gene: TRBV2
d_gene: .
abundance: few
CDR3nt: TGTGCCAGCAGCGAAGACACCTATGGCTACACCTTC
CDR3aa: CASSEDTYGYTF

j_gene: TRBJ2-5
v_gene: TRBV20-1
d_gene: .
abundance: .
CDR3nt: TGCAGTGCTCTTCTCGGAAAGACCCAGTACTTC
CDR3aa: CSALLGKTQYF

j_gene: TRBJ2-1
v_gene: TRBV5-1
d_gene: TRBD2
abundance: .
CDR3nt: TGCGCCAGCAGGGGCGGGGGTGTCGATGAGCAGTTCTTC
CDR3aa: CASRGGGVDEQFF

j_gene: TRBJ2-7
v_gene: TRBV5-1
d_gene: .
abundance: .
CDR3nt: TGCGCCAGCAGCTTGGAGTACGAGCAGTACTTC
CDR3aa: CASSLEYEQYF

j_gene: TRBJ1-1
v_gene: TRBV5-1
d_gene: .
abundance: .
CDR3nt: TGCGCCAGCAGCTTCTGGACTGAGAACACTGAAGCTTTCTTT
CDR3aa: CASSFWTENTEAFF

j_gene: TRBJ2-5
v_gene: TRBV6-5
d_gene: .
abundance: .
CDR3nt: TGTGCCAGCAGTTACGTCGGGCAAGAGACCCAGTACTTC
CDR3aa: CASSYVGQETQYF

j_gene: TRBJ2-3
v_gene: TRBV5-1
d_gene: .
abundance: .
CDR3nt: TGCGCCAGCAGCTTGGCCATCCTGGGCGGCCCGAGCACAGATACGCAGTATTTT
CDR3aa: CASSLAILGGPSTDTQYF

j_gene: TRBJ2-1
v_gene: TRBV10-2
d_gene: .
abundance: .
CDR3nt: TGCGCCAGCAGCCCACTAGACCTAGTCTACAATGAGCAGTTCTTC
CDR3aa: CASSPLDLVYNEQFF

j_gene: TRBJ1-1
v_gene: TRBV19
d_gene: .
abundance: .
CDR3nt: TGTGCCGTTTCCTGGTCTGTGAACACTGAAGCTTTCTTT
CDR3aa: CAVSWSVNTEAFF

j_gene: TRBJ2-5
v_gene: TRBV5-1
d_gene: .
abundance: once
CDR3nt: TGCGCCAGCAGTCCTAGACAGGGAGGGCAAGAGACCCAGTACTTC
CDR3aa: CASSPRQGGQETQYF

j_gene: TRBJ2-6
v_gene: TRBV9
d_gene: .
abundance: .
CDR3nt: TGTGCCAGCAGCGTAGACTCGGATTTCTCTGGGGCCAACGTCCTGACTTTC
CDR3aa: CASSVDSDFSGANVLTF

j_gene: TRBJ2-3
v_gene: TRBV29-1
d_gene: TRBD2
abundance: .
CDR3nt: TGCAGCGTTGGGGGACTAGCGGGAGAGGGGCGCACAGATACGCAGTATTTT
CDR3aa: CSVGGLAGEGRTDTQYF

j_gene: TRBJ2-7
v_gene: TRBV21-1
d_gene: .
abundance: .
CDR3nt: TGTGCCAGCCCCCTTTCCCGGACAGACGGCGAGCAGTACTTC
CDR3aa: CASPLSRTDGEQYF

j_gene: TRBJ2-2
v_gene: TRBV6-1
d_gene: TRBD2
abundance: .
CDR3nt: TGTGCCAGCAGTGAATTAGGTCTAGCGGGAGGCGGGGAGCTGTTTTTT
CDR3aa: CASSELGLAGGGELFF

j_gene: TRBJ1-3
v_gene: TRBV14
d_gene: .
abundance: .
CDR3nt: TGTGCCAGCAGCCCTCAGGGCTCCTCTGGAAACACCATATATTTT
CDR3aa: CASSPQGSSGNTIYF

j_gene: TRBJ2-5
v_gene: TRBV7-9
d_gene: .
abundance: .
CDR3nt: TGTGCCAGCAGCTTATGGACAGAGGAGACCCAGTACTTC
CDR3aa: CASSLWTEETQYF

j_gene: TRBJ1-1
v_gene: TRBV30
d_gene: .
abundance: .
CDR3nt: TGTGCCTGGAGACCGATTGGGAGGTCTGAAGCTTTCTTT
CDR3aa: CAWRPIGRSEAFF

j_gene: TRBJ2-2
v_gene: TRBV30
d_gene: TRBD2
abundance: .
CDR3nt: TGTGCCTGGAGTGCCCTCAGCGGGGTGAACACCGGGGAGCTGTTTTTT
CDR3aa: CAWSALSGVNTGELFF

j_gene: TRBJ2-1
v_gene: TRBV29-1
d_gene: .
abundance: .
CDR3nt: TGCAGCGTTGGAGAGGGCAGGGATGAGCAGTTCTTC
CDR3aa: CSVGEGRDEQFF

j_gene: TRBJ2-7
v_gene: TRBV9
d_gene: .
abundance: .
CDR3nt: TGTGCCAGCAGCGCCGGAGGGACAGACCTCTGGGAGCAGTACTTC
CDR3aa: CASSAGGTDLWEQYF

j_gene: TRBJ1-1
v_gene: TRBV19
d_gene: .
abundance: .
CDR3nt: TGTGCCAGTAGTATAGATTCGGCTCGTAGGTTTTACTTT
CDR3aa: CASSIDSARRFYF

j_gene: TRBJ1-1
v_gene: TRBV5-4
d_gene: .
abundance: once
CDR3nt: TGTGCCAGCAGCCTGGCGGGGGGAGGGAGCAACACTGAAGCTTTCTTT
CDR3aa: CASSLAGGGSNTEAFF

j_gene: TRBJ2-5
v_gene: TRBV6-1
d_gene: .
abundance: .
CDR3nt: TGTGCCAGCAGTGATCTGGTCAGCCAAGAGACCCAGTACTTC
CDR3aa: CASSDLVSQETQYF

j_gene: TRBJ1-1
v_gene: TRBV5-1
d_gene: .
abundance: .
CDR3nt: TGCGCCAGCAGCTTTGTCCCGGGACAGAACACTGAAGCTTTCTTT
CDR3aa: CASSFVPGQNTEAFF

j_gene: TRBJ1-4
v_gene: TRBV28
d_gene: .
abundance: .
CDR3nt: TGTGCCAGCAGGGAATCAGGGATTGGAGATGAAAAACTGTTTTTT
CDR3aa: CASRESGIGDEKLFF

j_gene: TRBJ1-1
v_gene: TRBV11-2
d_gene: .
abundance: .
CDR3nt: TGTGCCAGCAGCCTCGCAGGGGCGGTGACCAACACTGAAGCTTTCTTT
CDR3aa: CASSLAGAVTNTEAFF

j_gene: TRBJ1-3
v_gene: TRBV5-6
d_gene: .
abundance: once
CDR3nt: TGTGCCAGCAGCCCCTGGCAGTCTGGAAACACCATATATTTT
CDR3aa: CASSPWQSGNTIYF

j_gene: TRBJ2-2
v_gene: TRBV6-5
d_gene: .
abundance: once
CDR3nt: TGTGCCAGCAGTTACTCGGAGTTCGACACCGGGGAGCTGTTTTTT
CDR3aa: CASSYSEFDTGELFF

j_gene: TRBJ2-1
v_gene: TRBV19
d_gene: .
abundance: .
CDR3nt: TGTGCCAGTAGGTCGACTCTCAATGAGCAGTTCTTC
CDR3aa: CASRSTLNEQFF